This T cell receptor (beta chain) stems from a study of control samples from healthy donors and cancer patients. Using immunoSEQ multiplex PCR, the repertoire was profiled, and TCRdb retains in-frame clones only, with some absent. The data hold more than 100,000 clones, with about 90% observed a single time. The germline V gene has CDR1 MGHRA and CDR2 YSYEKL. The CDR3 sequence is 13 residues long. Trimming took 0 bases from V and 7 from J, leaving 9 bases between them. The sample was PBMCs. This sequence originates from a man between 45 and 60 years old with head and neck cancer. V is TRBV4-1 and J is TRBJ1-1; D is uncertain. The CDR3 loop is CASSQDQGDEAFF. The CDR3, as DNA: TGCGCCAGCAGCCAAGATCAAGGTGATGAAGCTTTCTTT.